Each of the 13 T cell receptor beta chains below was sequenced from the same sample in a study of shared clonotypes between healthy human individuals. Repertoires were generated with immunoSEQ multiplex PCR, while TCRdb's copy carries only in-frame clones and drops some. The sample has more than 400,000 clones; about 95% are singletons. The sequencing sample was made of naive CD4+ T cells sorted from blood. Subset noted: CD45RA+ positively selected. The source is a woman in her 30s in good health.

V and J are TRBV9 and TRBJ2-1, with TRBD2 matching 8 bases. This CDR3 has 13 amino acids. Germline trimming cut 6 bases from V and 6 bases from J; bases unmatched to any gene: 5. Germline assignment: CDR1 SGDLS and CDR2 YYNGEE. The CDR3 is CASTPSGSNEQFF. DNA of the CDR3: TGTGCCAGCACCCCCAGCGGGAGCAATGAGCAGTTCTTC. Complete variable domain (other parts from reference TRBV9 and TRBJ2-1): DSGVTQTPKHLITATGQRVTLRCSPRSGDLSVYWYQQSLDQGLQFLIQYYNGEERAKGNILERFSAQQFPDLHSELNLSSLELGDSALYFCASTPSGSNEQFFGPGTRLTVL.

The chain uses TRBV6-4 and TRBJ2-3, with 9 bases fitting TRBD1. CDR1 MRHNA and CDR2 SNTAGT come from the germline V gene. The CDR3 totals 15 residues. The V segment lost 4 bases and the J segment 2 bases; nucleotides outside the gene matches: 4. For the CDR3, the DNA is TGTGCCAGCAGTGTGGACAGGGGATACACAGATACGCAGTATTTT. Translated: CASSVDRGYTDTQYF.

This sequence joins TRBV11-2 and TRBJ1-3; 7 positions match TRBD1. Germline-derived CDR1 and CDR2 are SGHAT and FQNNGV. V shed 3 bases, J shed 1 base, and the junction held 3 bases outside the gene matches. The CDR3 length is 15 residues. The DNA of the CDR3 is TGTGCCAGCAGCTTGCAGGGGGGGTCTGGAAACACCATATATTTT. It codes for CASSLQGGSGNTIYF.

The V call is TRBV6-1, the J call TRBJ2-3; D unresolved. The CDR3 sequence is 15 residues long. V gave up 4 bases and J gave up 3 bases, with 14 bases separating them. CDR1 and CDR2 (germline): MNHNS, SASEGT. The CDR3, as DNA: TGTGCCAGCAGTGGGCGTACGAGGACGACAGATACGCAGTATTTT. It codes for CASSGRTRTTDTQYF.

The rearrangement links TRBV14 to TRBJ1-2, with D possibly matching TRBD1 (6 bases). Trimming cost V 1 base and J 9 bases, with 18 bases left between them. The CDR3 runs 15 residues. Germline CDR1 and CDR2: SGHDN and FVKESK. The chain's CDR3 is CASSQGRTDFTSYTF. CDR3 DNA sequence: TGTGCCAGCAGCCAAGGGCGGACAGATTTCACGAGCTACACCTTC.

The chain has TRBV19 and TRBJ2-7, with D perhaps matching TRBD2 (5 bases). Trimming left V 5 bases short and J 4 bases short, with 15 bases between. Germline CDR1 reads LNHDA; CDR2 reads SQIVND (reference sequence). The CDR3 contains 14 residues. The CDR3 is CASSPSGTRYEQYF. Here the CDR3 DNA reads TGTGCCAGTAGTCCGAGCGGCACTCGTTACGAGCAGTACTTC.

Written as DNA, the CDR3 is TGTGCCAGCAGCCGCGGAGGGCCCGAGCAGTACTTC. It specifies CASSRGGPEQYF. The chain is built from TRBV13 and TRBJ2-7; D may be TRBD2 (6 bases). Germline CDR1 is PRHDT and CDR2 is FYEKMQ (reference sequence). Trimming pared 5 bases from V and 6 bases from J, leaving 11 bases between. The CDR3 has 12 amino acids.

The V and J genes are TRBV5-1 and TRBJ2-5, with 11 nucleotides matching TRBD2. The J call is in doubt because the DNA end fits TRBJ2-7 better. The CDR3 loop spans 15 amino acids. The germline V gene encodes CDR1 SGHRS and CDR2 YFSETQ. CDR3 DNA: TGCGCCAGCAGCTCTTCGGGACTAGCGGCTTACGAGCAGTACTTC. Residues: CASSSSGLAAYEQYF.

This rearrangement joins TRBV28 to TRBJ2-7, with D perhaps matching TRBD2 (6 bases). V lost 8 bases, J lost 5 bases, and 7 bases lay in between. This CDR3 is built from 10 residues. Germline-derived CDR1 and CDR2 are MDHEN and SYDVKM. The CDR3 protein is CASWGDEQYF. In DNA, the CDR3 is TGTGCCAGCTGGGGGGACGAGCAGTACTTC. Looking up the rest from reference TRBV28 and TRBJ2-7 gives the full variable domain: DVKVTQSSRYLVKRTGEKVFLECVQDMDHENMFWYRQDPGLGLRLIYFSYDVKMKEKGDIPEGYSVSREKKERFSLILESASTNQTSMYLCASWGDEQYFGPGTRLTVT.

V is TRBV6-6 and J is TRBJ1-1, with D perhaps TRBD1 (6 bases). CDR1 is MNHNY, CDR2 SVGAGI, per germline (reference sequence). This CDR3 is 14 amino acids long. Trimming stripped 5 bases from V and 6 bases from J, with 16 bases between. The CDR3 sequence: CASSQPGGAAEAFF. As DNA, the CDR3 is TGTGCCAGCAGTCAACCTGGGGGGGCAGCTGAAGCTTTCTTT.

The chain employs TRBV21-1 and TRBJ2-7; TRBD2, as called in the table, went unchecked against the DNA. TRBV21-1 is a pseudogene locus. There are 12 residues in the CDR3. CDR3 sequence (DNA): TGTGCCAGCAGCAAAGCGGGAGGGGAGCAGTACTTC. Amino acid sequence: CASSKAGGEQYF.

The V gene is TRBV28, the J gene TRBJ1-5; D is possibly TRBD1 (5 bases). The CDR3 is 14 amino acids. CDR1 is MDHEN, CDR2 SYDVKM, per germline. Trimming left V 7 bases short and J 4 bases short, with 14 bases between. CDR3 coding DNA: TGTGCCAGCATCCTCGGGGGATCAAATCAGCCCCAGCATTTT. This sequence encodes CASILGGSNQPQHF.

The V and J genes are TRBV19 and TRBJ2-1, with 7 bases fitting TRBD2. Trimming at V came to 7 bases and at J to 2 bases, leaving 5 bases not matched to a gene. CDR1 and CDR2 (germline): LNHDA, SQIVND (reference sequence). The CDR3 is 14 amino acids. The CDR3 nucleotides are TGTGCCAGTAATCTAGCGGAAACCTACAATGAGCAGTTCTTC. The encoded protein is CASNLAETYNEQFF.